Each of the 32 T cell receptor beta chains below was sequenced from the same sample in a study of PD-1 blockade in classical Hodgkin lymphoma. Some clones are missing from TCRdb's copy, which holds only in-frame ones; the method was immunoSEQ multiplex PCR. The table records roughly 56,000 clones, roughly 85% of them present only once. Time point defined: cycle 4 day 1 (C4D1), after less than seven weeks of nivolumab. All patients experienced relapse after autologous stem cell transplantation, and brentuximab vedotin exposure was variable. Here the sequenced sample was peripheral blood mononuclear cells (PBMCs), taken before the fourth cycle of nivolumab. These receptors were taken from a human donor with classical Hodgkin lymphoma.

The chain carries TRBV7-9 and TRBJ1-5; 7 bases match TRBD1. V lost 3 bases and J lost 5; bases outside the gene matches: 7. Germline CDR1 and CDR2: SEHNR and FQNEAQ (reference sequence). The CDR3 extends over 15 amino acids. This chain's CDR3 is CASSFDPGGDQPQHF. The DNA of the CDR3 is TGTGCCAGCAGCTTCGACCCAGGGGGAGATCAGCCCCAGCATTTT.

This sequence joins TRBV6-5 and TRBJ1-1; 7 nucleotides match TRBD1. Looked up from germline, CDR1 is MNHEY and CDR2 is SVGAGI. V was pared by 6 bases and J by 5 bases, with 9 bases of the junction left unmatched. CDR3 length: 14 amino acids. The CDR3, as DNA: TGTGCCAGCAGCCTGGCTCAGGGGGTTACTGAAGCTTTCTTT. Protein sequence: CASSLAQGVTEAFF.

The chain's CDR3 is CATQDRKREPQHF. CDR3 DNA sequence: TGTGCCACCCAGGACAGGAAACGTGAGCCCCAGCATTTT. The chain is built from TRBV2 and TRBJ1-5; TRBD1 matches 7 bases. The J segment lost 8 bases and the V segment lost 10 bases, leaving 11 bases of the junction unmatched. The CDR3 is 13 residues long. CDR1 SNHLY and CDR2 FYNNEI come from the germline V gene.

V and J are TRBV19 and TRBJ1-5; D remains ambiguous. Germline values: CDR1 LNHDA, CDR2 SQIVND (reference sequence). Trimming removed 4 bases at V and 1 base at J, with 5 bases between. There are 13 residues in the CDR3. In DNA, the CDR3 is TGTGCCAGTAGTACCGGCAGCAATCAGCCCCAGCATTTT. Translation: CASSTGSNQPQHF.

The chain joins TRBV9 to TRBJ2-3; D not resolved. Germline CDR1 SGDLS, CDR2 YYNGEE. V was cut by 0 bases and J by 2 bases, with 7 bases left in between. There are 14 residues in the CDR3. The CDR3, as DNA: TGTGCCAGCAGCGTAGGCACTTTCACAGATACGCAGTATTTT. It translates to CASSVGTFTDTQYF.

This clone was recorded only once. The V call is TRBV5-1, the J call TRBJ2-7, with D uncertain. The CDR3 is made up of 14 amino acids. Germline V gene lookup returns CDR1 SGHRS and CDR2 YFSETQ. V was clipped by 3 bases and J by 3 bases, with 13 bases between them. The CDR3 nucleotides read TGCGCCAGCAGCTCCTCGGACCCAAACTACGAGCAGTACTTC. This codes for CASSSSDPNYEQYF.

The CDR3 protein is CASSPGTRGPGELFF. The CDR3 region has the DNA TGCGCCAGCAGTCCCGGGACTAGGGGTCCCGGGGAGCTGTTTTTT. The V gene is TRBV5-1, the J gene TRBJ2-2, with TRBD2 matching 8 bases. The CDR3 has 15 residues. CDR1 is SGHRS, CDR2 YFSETQ, per germline. V lost 5 bases to trimming and J lost 6 bases; unmatched junction nucleotides: 9.

The chain carries TRBV7-6 and TRBJ1-5; tentative D call: TRBD1 (5 bases). With 5 bases removed from V and 6 bases from J, the gap between germline ends came to 17 bases. Germline loops: CDR1 SGHVS, CDR2 FNYEAQ. This CDR3 spans 15 amino acids. The CDR3 DNA reads TGTGCCAGCAGCCAGGACCCGGGGGGTACTCAGCCCCAGCATTTT. Residues: CASSQDPGGTQPQHF.

The chain has TRBV30 and TRBJ1-2, with a weak D call TRBD1 (5 bases). Germline CDR1 reads GTSNPN; CDR2 reads SVGIG (reference sequence). The germline V and J ends were trimmed by 5 bases and 10 bases, with 11 bases remaining between them. There are 10 residues in the CDR3. DNA of the CDR3: TGTGCCTGGGGGGCGGATGCCTACACCTTC. Its translation is CAWGADAYTF.

The table lists this clone with a count of one. The rearrangement joins TRBV2 to TRBJ2-2, with a possible D match to TRBD2 (6 bases). V was trimmed by 7 bases and J by 5 bases, leaving 14 bases between them. CDR1 is SNHLY, CDR2 FYNNEI, per germline. This CDR3 spans 14 amino acids. Written as DNA, the CDR3 is TGTGCCAGCATTGAGTGGGGGGTAACCGGGGAGCTGTTTTTT. Amino acids: CASIEWGVTGELFF.

This clone was detected once. The rearrangement links TRBV6-6 to TRBJ1-2; no firm D call. With 7 bases removed from V and 0 bases from J, the gap between germline ends came to 12 bases. Germline values: CDR1 MNHNY, CDR2 SVGAGI (reference sequence). The CDR3 loop spans 14 amino acids. The CDR3 loop is CASTRDGANYGYTF. In nucleotides, the CDR3 is TGTGCCAGCACTAGAGACGGAGCTAACTATGGCTACACCTTC.

The V gene is TRBV6-1, the J gene TRBJ2-4; D is undetermined. CDR1 and CDR2 from the germline V gene are MNHNS and SASEGT. V shed 1 base and J shed 0 bases, with 10 bases lying between them. This CDR3 comprises 16 residues. CDR3 loop: CASSEGTVLAKNIQYF. DNA for the CDR3: TGTGCCAGCAGTGAAGGGACGGTGCTAGCCAAAAACATTCAGTACTTC.

The chain joins TRBV7-9 to TRBJ2-3; D uncertain. CDR3 size: 13 residues. V lost 1 base, J lost 4 bases, and 6 bases lay in between. The germline V gene has CDR1 SEHNR and CDR2 FQNEAQ (reference sequence). The CDR3 protein is CASSLVNADTQYF. The CDR3 DNA reads as TGTGCCAGCAGCTTAGTTAACGCAGATACGCAGTATTTT. Full variable domain (rest looked up from reference TRBV7-9 and TRBJ2-3): DTGVSQNPRHKITKRGQNVTFRCDPISEHNRLYWYRQTLGQGPEFLTYFQNEAQLEKSRLLSDRFSAERPKGSFSTLEIQRTEQGDSAMYLCASSLVNADTQYFGPGTRLTVL.

Points on this clone: This CDR3 is also generated by other DNA sequences in the sample. The chain uses TRBV25-1 and TRBJ1-1; perhaps TRBD1 as D (5 bases). Trimming took off 1 base at V and 8 bases at J, with 11 bases between the two ends. CDR3 size: 13 residues. Germline CDR1 reads MGHDK; CDR2 reads SYGVNS. The CDR3 protein is CASSESDRLEAFF. The CDR3 coding sequence is TGTGCCAGCAGTGAATCTGACAGATTAGAAGCTTTCTTT.

The rearrangement joins TRBV5-4 to TRBJ1-6; D not resolved. Germline lookup yields CDR1 SGHNT and CDR2 YYREEE (reference sequence). Trimming took off 2 bases at V and 4 bases at J, with 7 bases between the two ends. The CDR3 runs to 14 residues. The CDR3 DNA reads as TGTGCCAGCAGCTTCCGGCAGTATAATTCACCCCTCCACTTT. It encodes CASSFRQYNSPLHF.

The chain combines TRBV30 with TRBJ2-7, with D possibly being TRBD1 (6 bases). The V end lost 4 bases, the J end lost 3 bases, and 10 bases lay between the germline ends. The CDR3 sequence is 12 residues long. The germline V gene has CDR1 GTSNPN and CDR2 SVGIG (reference sequence). The CDR3 bases are TGTGCCTGGAACAGGGTTGGCTACGAGCAGTACTTC. Protein sequence: CAWNRVGYEQYF. Variable domain in full (rest from reference TRBV30 and TRBJ2-7): SQTIHQWPATLVQPVGSPLSLECTVEGTSNPNLYWYRQAAGRGLQLLFYSVGIGQISSEVPQNLSASRPQDRQFILSSKKLLLSDSGFYLCAWNRVGYEQYFGPGTRLTVT.

This clone showed up just a few times. The chain combines TRBV5-1 with TRBJ2-3, with 8 nucleotides matching TRBD1. The V gene's germline CDR1 is SGHRS and CDR2 YFSETQ. This CDR3 is built from 16 residues. Unmatched junction bases numbered 6, after V lost 0 bases and J lost 3 bases. DNA of the CDR3: TGCGCCAGCAGCTTGGCCCCGACAGGGGAGACAGATACGCAGTATTTT. It codes for CASSLAPTGETDTQYF.

This clone was recorded once. V is TRBV4-1 and J is TRBJ1-4, with D unresolved. CDR3 length equals 15 residues. Germline CDR1 reads MGHRA; CDR2 reads YSYEKL. The ends were cut back, 3 bases at V and 0 bases at J, with 8 bases in the middle. The CDR3 loop is CASSQVYSTNEKLFF. DNA for the CDR3: TGCGCCAGCAGCCAGGTTTACTCAACTAATGAAAAACTGTTTTTT.

V gene TRBV5-6 combines with J gene TRBJ2-5, with D perhaps matching TRBD1 or TRBD2 (5 bases each). Germline V gene lookup returns CDR1 SGHDT and CDR2 YYEEEE. V was clipped by 0 bases and J by 0 bases, with 9 bases between them. There are 15 residues in the CDR3. As DNA, the CDR3 is TGTGCCAGCAGCTTGGGTACGGGACACCAAGAGACCCAGTACTTC. Amino acids: CASSLGTGHQETQYF.

Points on this clone: Other DNA sequences in the same sample also yield this CDR3. The V and J genes are TRBV5-1 and TRBJ1-4; D gene uncertain. V gave up 0 bases and J gave up 5 bases, with 8 bases separating them. CDR1 SGHRS and CDR2 YFSETQ come from the germline V gene. The CDR3 has 14 amino acids. The CDR3: CASSLGGGNEKLFF. The CDR3 DNA sequence: TGCGCCAGCAGCTTGGGAGGTGGAAATGAAAAACTGTTTTTT.

This clone was seen a single time. V and J are TRBV5-1 and TRBJ1-1, with 8 bases that match TRBD1. CDR3 length equals 14 residues. The V gene end was trimmed by 6 bases and the J gene end by 5 bases; junction bases not matched to a gene: 9. The germline V gene encodes CDR1 SGHRS and CDR2 YFSETQ. This chain's CDR3 is CASTTDRGGTEAFF. The CDR3 DNA reads TGCGCCAGCACCACAGACAGGGGCGGAACTGAAGCTTTCTTT.

The chain has TRBV7-9 and TRBJ2-3; D unresolved. Germline V gene sequence: CDR1 SEHNR, CDR2 FQNEAQ (reference sequence). CDR3 size: 19 residues. V was trimmed by 2 bases and J by 2 bases, leaving 23 bases between them. The CDR3 coding sequence is TGTGCCAGCAGCTTATTTGGAGTGGGGATCTTTACTGACACAGATACGCAGTATTTT. As protein: CASSLFGVGIFTDTDTQYF.

The gene calls are TRBV19 and TRBJ1-3, with 8 bases fitting TRBD1. CDR1 is LNHDA and CDR2 is SQIVND in the germline V gene (reference sequence). After removal of 5 bases from V and 11 bases from J, the junction contained 14 bases not matched to a gene. The CDR3 has 15 residues. The DNA of the CDR3 is TGTGCCAGTAGTGGACAGGGACTTACCATCGGGTCCATATATTTT. Residues: CASSGQGLTIGSIYF. The full variable domain, rest sourced from reference TRBV19 and TRBJ1-3, is DGGITQSPKYLFRKEGQNVTLSCEQNLNHDAMYWYRQDPGQGLRLIYYSQIVNDFQKGDIAEGYSVSREKKESFPLTVTSAQKNPTAFYLCASSGQGLTIGSIYFGEGSWLTVV.

This clone was seen only a few times. The gene calls are TRBV9 and TRBJ1-3; D gene ambiguous. The CDR3 length is 13 residues. V lost 0 bases to trimming and J lost 9 bases, with 10 bases between them. The V gene's germline CDR1 is SGDLS and CDR2 YYNGEE. The CDR3 nucleotides read TGTGCCAGCAGCGTAGGGGCGGGTTCCACCATATATTTT. Residues: CASSVGAGSTIYF.

V usage is TRBV5-1 and J usage is TRBJ1-5, with TRBD1 matching 7 bases. The germline V gene encodes CDR1 SGHRS and CDR2 YFSETQ. V gave up 2 bases and J gave up 0 bases; unmatched junction bases: 2. The CDR3 is 15 residues long. The CDR3 DNA sequence: TGCGCCAGCAGCTTAACAGGGGATAGCAATCAGCCCCAGCATTTT. This translates into CASSLTGDSNQPQHF. Full variable domain (missing parts from reference TRBV5-1 and TRBJ1-5): KAGVTQTPRYLIKTRGQQVTLSCSPISGHRSVSWYQQTPGQGLQFLFEYFSETQRNKGNFPGRFSGRQFSNSRSEMNVSTLELGDSALYLCASSLTGDSNQPQHFGDGTRLSIL.

The chain's CDR3 is CASSPLRGTVQETQYF. In nucleotides, the CDR3 is TGTGCCAGCTCACCACTCAGGGGCACTGTTCAAGAGACCCAGTACTTC. V gene TRBV18 combines with J gene TRBJ2-5, with a tentative D call TRBD1 (6 bases). The V gene lost 1 base and the J gene lost 2 bases, with 14 bases spanning the gap. The germline gives CDR1 KGHSH, CDR2 LQKENI. This CDR3 has 16 amino acids.

The chain uses TRBV11-2 and TRBJ1-6, with D hard to call. V shed 4 bases and J shed 5 bases, with 3 bases lying between them. CDR1 SGHAT and CDR2 FQNNGV come from the germline V gene. The CDR3 has 12 residues. DNA for the CDR3: TGTGCCAGCAGCTCACATAATTCACCCCTCCACTTT. Its translation is CASSSHNSPLHF.

V gene TRBV19 combines with J gene TRBJ1-2; no clear D gene. CDR3 length: 15 amino acids. Looked up from germline, CDR1 is LNHDA and CDR2 is SQIVND (reference sequence). Trimming shortened V by 1 base and J by 8 bases, and 17 bases separated the two germline ends. In DNA, the CDR3 is TGTGCCAGTAGTATAGTCAATACGGGCCCGGGAGGCTACACCTTC. Translating gives CASSIVNTGPGGYTF.

This rearrangement joins TRBV2 to TRBJ2-7, with a possible D match to TRBD2 (5 bases). Between the trimmed V and J ends, which lost 1 base and 5 bases, there was a span of 12 bases. This CDR3 is 14 amino acids long. Germline-derived CDR1 and CDR2 are SNHLY and FYNNEI. CDR3 nucleotide sequence: TGTGCCAGCAGTGAAGGTCGGGGTAGCGACGAGCAGTACTTC. Amino acid sequence: CASSEGRGSDEQYF.

The chain couples TRBV14 to TRBJ1-2; the D gene is possibly TRBD1 (6 bases). Germline V gene sequence: CDR1 SGHDN, CDR2 FVKESK. The CDR3 is made up of 15 amino acids. Deletions cut 1 base from V and 4 bases from J, with 13 bases between. CDR3 in DNA: TGTGCCAGCAGCCAAGGAAGGGGGGGCACCTATGGCTACACCTTC. Residues: CASSQGRGGTYGYTF.

The chain uses TRBV30 and TRBJ1-2; D is ambiguous. CDR3 length: 10 amino acids. Trimming removed 0 bases at V and 6 bases at J, with 2 bases between. Germline V CDR1 and CDR2: GTSNPN, SVGIG (reference sequence). The CDR3 region is CAWSVNGYTF. CDR3 sequence (DNA): TGTGCCTGGAGTGTAAATGGCTACACCTTC. The full variable domain, its missing parts supplied by reference TRBV30 and TRBJ1-2, is SQTIHQWPATLVQPVGSPLSLECTVEGTSNPNLYWYRQAAGRGLQLLFYSVGIGQISSEVPQNLSASRPQDRQFILSSKKLLLSDSGFYLCAWSVNGYTFGSGTRLTVV.

This clone showed up just a few times. The chain has TRBV19 and TRBJ1-1; 9 nucleotides match TRBD1. V lost 4 bases, J lost 4 bases, and 1 base stayed unmatched. Germline values: CDR1 LNHDA, CDR2 SQIVND (reference sequence). This CDR3 region has 13 residues. The CDR3 loop reads CASSKDRGTEAFF. The DNA for the CDR3 is TGTGCCAGTAGTAAGGACAGGGGCACTGAAGCTTTCTTT.